The subject of this entry is one T cell receptor beta chain. Its antigen is not known. This entry comes from a study of cytomegalovirus exposure and HLA in healthy donors. Study-level background: One earlier analysis, a look at approximately 180 million T cells, found almost 120 million unique TCR beta sequences. Study-level points and caveats: Earlier analysis found most TCR beta V segments productive about 90% or about 30% of the time. CMV serostatus was the only recorded immune exposure for donors.

From germline, CDR1 is SGHRS and CDR2 YFSETQ. There are 17 residues in the CDR3. This PCR relied on a set of 60 Vbeta primers and 13 Jbeta primers. Produced via immunoSEQ multiplex PCR; TCRdb's table is partial and in-frame only. The table has 160,000 or so clones, around 72% seen once. The sample comprised PBMCs. This TCR came from a female donor in good health and CMV-seronegative. The chain joins TRBV5-1 to TRBJ2-5; 11 positions agree with TRBD2. The J call is doubtful: the DNA matches TRBJ2-7 better. The CDR3 nucleotides are TGCGCCAGCAGCTTGGGGCTAGCGGGAGGCCCGAGCTACGAGCAGTACTTC. Encoded protein: CASSLGLAGGPSYEQYF.